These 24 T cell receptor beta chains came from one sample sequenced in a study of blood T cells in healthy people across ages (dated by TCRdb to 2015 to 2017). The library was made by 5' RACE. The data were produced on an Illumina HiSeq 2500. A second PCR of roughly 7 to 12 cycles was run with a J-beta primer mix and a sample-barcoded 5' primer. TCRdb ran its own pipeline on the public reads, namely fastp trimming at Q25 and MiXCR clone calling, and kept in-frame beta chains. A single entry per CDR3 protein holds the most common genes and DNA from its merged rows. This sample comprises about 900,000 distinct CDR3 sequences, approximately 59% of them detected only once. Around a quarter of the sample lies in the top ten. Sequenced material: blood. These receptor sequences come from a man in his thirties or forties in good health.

CDR3 protein: CASSFPDRPLYEQYF. The CDR3 DNA is TGTGCCAGCAGCTTTCCGGACAGGCCGCTCTACGAGCAGTACTTC. This rearrangement joins TRBV7-9 to TRBJ2-7, with 7 bases matching TRBD1. The germline CDR1 and CDR2 sequences are SEHNR and FQNEAQ (reference sequence). CDR3 length equals 15 residues. Trimming took 3 bases from V and 3 from J; bases not matched to a gene: 8.

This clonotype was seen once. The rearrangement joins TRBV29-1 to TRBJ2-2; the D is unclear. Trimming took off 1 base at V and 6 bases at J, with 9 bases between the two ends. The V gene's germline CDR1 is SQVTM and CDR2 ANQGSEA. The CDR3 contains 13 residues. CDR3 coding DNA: TGCAGCGTTGAAGGGTTGGCATCCGGGGAGCTGTTTTTT. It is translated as CSVEGLASGELFF.

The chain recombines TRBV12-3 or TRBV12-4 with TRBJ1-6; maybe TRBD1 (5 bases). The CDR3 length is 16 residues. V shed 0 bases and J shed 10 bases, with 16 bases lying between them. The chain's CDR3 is CASSLAHGGVESPLHF. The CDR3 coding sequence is TGTGCCAGCAGTTTAGCGCATGGGGGGGTCGAGTCACCCCTCCACTTT.

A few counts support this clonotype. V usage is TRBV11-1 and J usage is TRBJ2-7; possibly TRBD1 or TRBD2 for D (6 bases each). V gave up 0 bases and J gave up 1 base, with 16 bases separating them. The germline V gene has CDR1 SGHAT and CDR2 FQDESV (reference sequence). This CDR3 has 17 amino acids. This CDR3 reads CASSLARGGLASYEQYF. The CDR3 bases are TGTGCCAGCAGCTTAGCCCGAGGGGGGCTGGCATCCTACGAGCAGTACTTC. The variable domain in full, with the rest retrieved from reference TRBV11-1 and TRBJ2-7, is EAEVAQSPRYKITEKSQAVAFWCDPISGHATLYWYRQILGQGPELLVQFQDESVVDDSQLPKDRFSAERLKGVDSTLKIQPAELGDSAMYLCASSLARGGLASYEQYFGPGTRLTVT.

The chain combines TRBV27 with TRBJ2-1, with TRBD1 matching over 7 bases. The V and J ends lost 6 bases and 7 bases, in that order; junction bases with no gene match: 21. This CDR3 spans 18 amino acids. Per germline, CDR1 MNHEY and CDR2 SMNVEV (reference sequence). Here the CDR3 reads CASRLSRQGKSYGNEQFF. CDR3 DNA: TGTGCCAGCAGACTAAGCCGACAGGGAAAGAGTTATGGTAATGAGCAGTTCTTC.

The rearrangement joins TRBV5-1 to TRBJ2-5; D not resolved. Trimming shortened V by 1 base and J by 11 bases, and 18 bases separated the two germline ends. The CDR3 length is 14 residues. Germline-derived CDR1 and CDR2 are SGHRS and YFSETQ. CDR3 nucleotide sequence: TGCGCCAGCAGCTTGTGGGCTGCGGTCGATGAGCAGTACTTC. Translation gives CASSLWAAVDEQYF.

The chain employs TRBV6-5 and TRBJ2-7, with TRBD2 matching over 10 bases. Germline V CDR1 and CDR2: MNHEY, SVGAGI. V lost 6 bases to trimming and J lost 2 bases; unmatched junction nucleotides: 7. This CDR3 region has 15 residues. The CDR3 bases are TGTGCCAGCAGCCGGTATACTAGCGGGGCCTACGAGCAGTACTTC. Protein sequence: CASSRYTSGAYEQYF.

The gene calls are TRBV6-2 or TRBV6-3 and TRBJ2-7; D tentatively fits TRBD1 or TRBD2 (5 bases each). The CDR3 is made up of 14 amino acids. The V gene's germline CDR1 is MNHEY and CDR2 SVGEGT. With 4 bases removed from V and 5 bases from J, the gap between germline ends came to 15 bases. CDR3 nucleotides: TGTGCCAGCAGTTCCCGGGACGGGACCGACGAGCAGTACTTC. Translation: CASSSRDGTDEQYF.

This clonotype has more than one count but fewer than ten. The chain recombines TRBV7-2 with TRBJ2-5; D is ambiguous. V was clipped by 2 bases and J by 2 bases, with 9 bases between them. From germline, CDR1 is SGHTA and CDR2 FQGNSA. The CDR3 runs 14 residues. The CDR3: CASSLTAAQETQYF. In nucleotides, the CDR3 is TGTGCCAGCAGCTTAACCGCGGCACAAGAGACCCAGTACTTC. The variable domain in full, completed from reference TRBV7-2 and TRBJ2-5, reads GAGVSQSPSNKVTEKGKDVELRCDPISGHTALYWYRQSLGQGLEFLIYFQGNSAPDKSGLPSDRFSAERTGGSVSTLTIQRTQQEDSAVYLCASSLTAAQETQYFGPGTRLLVL.

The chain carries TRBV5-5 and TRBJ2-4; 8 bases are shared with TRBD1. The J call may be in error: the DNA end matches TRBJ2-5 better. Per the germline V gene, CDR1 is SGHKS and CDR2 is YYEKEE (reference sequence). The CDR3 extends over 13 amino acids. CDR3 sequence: CASQTGDQETQYF. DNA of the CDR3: TGTGCCAGCCAGACAGGGGATCAAGAGACCCAGTACTTC.

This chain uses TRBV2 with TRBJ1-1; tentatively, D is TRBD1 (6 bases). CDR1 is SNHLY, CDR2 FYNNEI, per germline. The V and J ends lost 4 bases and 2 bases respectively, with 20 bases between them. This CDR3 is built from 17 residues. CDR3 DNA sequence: TGTGCCAGCAGTGCATTAGCAGGGGTTTATTCCAACACTGAAGCTTTCTTT. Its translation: CASSALAGVYSNTEAFF. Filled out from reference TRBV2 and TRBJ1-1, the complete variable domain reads EPEVTQTPSHQVTQMGQEVILRCVPISNHLYFYWYRQILGQKVEFLVSFYNNEISEKSEIFDDQFSVERPDGSNFTLKIRSTKLEDSAMYFCASSALAGVYSNTEAFFGQGTRLTVV.

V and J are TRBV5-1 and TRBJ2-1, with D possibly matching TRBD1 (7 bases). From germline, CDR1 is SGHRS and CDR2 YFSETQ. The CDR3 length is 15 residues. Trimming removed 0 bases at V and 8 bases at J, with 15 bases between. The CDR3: CASSLVPDRRDEQFF. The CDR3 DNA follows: TGCGCCAGCAGCTTGGTTCCGGACAGGAGGGATGAGCAGTTCTTC.

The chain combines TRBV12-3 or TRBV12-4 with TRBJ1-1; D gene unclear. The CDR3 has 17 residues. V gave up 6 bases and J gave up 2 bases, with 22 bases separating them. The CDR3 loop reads CASSPLDFKGDNTEAFF. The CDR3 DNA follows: TGTGCCAGCAGCCCTCTAGATTTCAAAGGCGACAACACTGAAGCTTTCTTT.

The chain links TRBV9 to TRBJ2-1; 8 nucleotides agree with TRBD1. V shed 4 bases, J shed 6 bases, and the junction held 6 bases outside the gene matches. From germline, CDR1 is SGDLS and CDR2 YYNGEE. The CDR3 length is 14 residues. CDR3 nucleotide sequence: TGTGCCAGCAGCACCCGGGACAGGATCAATGAGCAGTTCTTC. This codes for CASSTRDRINEQFF.

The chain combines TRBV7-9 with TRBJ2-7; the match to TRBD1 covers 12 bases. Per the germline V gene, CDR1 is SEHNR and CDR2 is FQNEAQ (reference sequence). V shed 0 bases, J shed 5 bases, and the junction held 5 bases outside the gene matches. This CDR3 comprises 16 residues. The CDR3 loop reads CASSLARDRGPDEQYF. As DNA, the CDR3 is TGTGCCAGCAGCTTAGCTCGGGACAGGGGGCCCGACGAGCAGTACTTC.

The CDR3 DNA follows: TGTGCCAGCAGCCGGGCGGGAGTCCTAGCGGGGGAAGGGCAAGAGACCCAGTACTTC. This gives the protein CASSRAGVLAGEGQETQYF. The chain couples TRBV7-9 to TRBJ2-5; TRBD2 agrees at 10 bases. V shed 5 bases, J shed 2 bases, and the junction held 17 bases outside the gene matches. Germline-derived CDR1 and CDR2 are SEHNR and FQNEAQ (reference sequence). The CDR3 spans 19 residues.

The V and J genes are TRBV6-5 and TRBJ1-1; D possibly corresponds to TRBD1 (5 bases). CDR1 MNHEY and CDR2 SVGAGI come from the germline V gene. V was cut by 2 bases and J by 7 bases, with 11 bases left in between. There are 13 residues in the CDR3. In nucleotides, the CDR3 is TGTGCCAGCAGTTACCGTACAGGATATGAAGCTTTCTTT. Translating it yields CASSYRTGYEAFF.

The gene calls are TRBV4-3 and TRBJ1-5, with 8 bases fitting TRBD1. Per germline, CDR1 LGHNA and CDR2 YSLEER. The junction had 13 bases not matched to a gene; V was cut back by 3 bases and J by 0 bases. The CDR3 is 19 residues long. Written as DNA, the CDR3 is TGCGCCAGCAGCCAGATTGAGGCAGGGGGCTTCCTTAGCAATCAGCCCCAGCATTTT. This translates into CASSQIEAGGFLSNQPQHF.

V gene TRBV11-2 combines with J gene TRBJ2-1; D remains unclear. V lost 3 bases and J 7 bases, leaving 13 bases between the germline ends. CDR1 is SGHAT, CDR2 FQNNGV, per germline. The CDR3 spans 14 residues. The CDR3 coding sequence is TGTGCCAGCAGCTTGAGGACGGAGAGGAATGAGCAGTTCTTC. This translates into CASSLRTERNEQFF.

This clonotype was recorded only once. The CDR3 nucleotides are TGTGCCAGCAGCTTGGCATGGTACAGCGGGGGCGGGGATACGCAGTATTTT. Protein product: CASSLAWYSGGGDTQYF. The chain carries TRBV5-5 and TRBJ2-3; TRBD2 matches at 8 bases. The CDR3 contains 17 residues. Per the germline V gene, CDR1 is SGHKS and CDR2 is YYEKEE (reference sequence). The ends lost 0 bases at V and 6 bases at J; junction bases unmatched: 12.

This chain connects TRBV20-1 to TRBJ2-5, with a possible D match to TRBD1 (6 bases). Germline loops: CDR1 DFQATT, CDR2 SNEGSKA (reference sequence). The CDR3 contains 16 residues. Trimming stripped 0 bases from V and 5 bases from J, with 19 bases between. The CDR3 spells CSARDLLQGIGETQYF. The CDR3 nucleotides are TGCAGTGCTAGAGATTTATTACAGGGAATCGGGGAGACCCAGTACTTC.

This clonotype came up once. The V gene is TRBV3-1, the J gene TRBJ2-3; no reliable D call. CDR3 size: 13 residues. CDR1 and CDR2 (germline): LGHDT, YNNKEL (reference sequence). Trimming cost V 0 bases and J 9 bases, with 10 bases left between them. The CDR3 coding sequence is TGTGCCAGCAGCCAAGACAGGCTGGCGACGCAGTATTTT. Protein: CASSQDRLATQYF.

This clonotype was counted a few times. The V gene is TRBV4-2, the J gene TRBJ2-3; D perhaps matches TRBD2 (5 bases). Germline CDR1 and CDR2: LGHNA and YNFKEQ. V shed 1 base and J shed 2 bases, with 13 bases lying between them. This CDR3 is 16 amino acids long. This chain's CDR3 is CASSQGALGVTDTQYF. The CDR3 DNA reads TGTGCCAGCAGCCAAGGGGCCCTCGGGGTCACAGATACGCAGTATTTT.

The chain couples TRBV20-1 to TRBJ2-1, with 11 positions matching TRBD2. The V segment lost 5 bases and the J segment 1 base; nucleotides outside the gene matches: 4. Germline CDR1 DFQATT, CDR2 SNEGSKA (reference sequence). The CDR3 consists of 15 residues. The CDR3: CSADRTSGSYNEQFF. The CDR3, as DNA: TGCAGTGCTGATAGGACTAGCGGGTCCTACAATGAGCAGTTCTTC.